The clone carrying this T cell receptor (beta chain) was seen many times. Using its own MiXCR run on the 5' RACE reads, TCRdb lists one record per CDR3 protein. The profile shows 400,000 to 650,000 distinct CDR3 sequences, about 20% of them singletons. The CDR3 totals 12 residues. Germline-derived CDR1 and CDR2 are DFQATT and SNEGSKA (reference sequence). V was shortened by 3 bases and J by 3 bases, with 8 bases between the two germline ends. This specimen belongs to a study of identical twins. This sample was shared with a second study, whose subject was T cells expressing NK-cell markers.

This TCR was recovered from a woman aged 18-29 years in good health. The source material was CD4+ T cells sorted from blood. The V call is TRBV20-1, the J call TRBJ1-1; D uncertain. CDR3 bases: TGCAGTGCTAGGCACGGCTACACTGAAGCTTTCTTT. It yields the protein CSARHGYTEAFF.